This TCR beta chain was documented in a study of shared clonotypes between healthy human individuals. All the donors were Caucasian adults who lived in Nashville, Tennessee. The sorted-subset replicate PCRs were given about 200 ng DNA, which is around 29,000 T cell genomes. Using immunoSEQ multiplex PCR, the repertoire was profiled, and TCRdb retains in-frame clones only, with some absent. The repertoire holds more than 2,000,000 clones, with around 94% as singletons. The germline CDR1 and CDR2 sequences are SGHRS and YFSETQ. The CDR3 totals 15 residues. V shed 4 bases and J 7 bases; nucleotides not matched to a gene: 10.

This TCR came from a young man in good health. The chain carries TRBV5-1 and TRBJ1-4; 7 bases line up with TRBD1. The sequenced material came from naive CD4+ T cells sorted from blood. The sample's subset: CD45RA+ positively selected. The CDR3 DNA is TGCGCCAGCAGCGGGGAGGGGGCGAGTGGTGAAAAACTGTTTTTT. It specifies CASSGEGASGEKLFF.